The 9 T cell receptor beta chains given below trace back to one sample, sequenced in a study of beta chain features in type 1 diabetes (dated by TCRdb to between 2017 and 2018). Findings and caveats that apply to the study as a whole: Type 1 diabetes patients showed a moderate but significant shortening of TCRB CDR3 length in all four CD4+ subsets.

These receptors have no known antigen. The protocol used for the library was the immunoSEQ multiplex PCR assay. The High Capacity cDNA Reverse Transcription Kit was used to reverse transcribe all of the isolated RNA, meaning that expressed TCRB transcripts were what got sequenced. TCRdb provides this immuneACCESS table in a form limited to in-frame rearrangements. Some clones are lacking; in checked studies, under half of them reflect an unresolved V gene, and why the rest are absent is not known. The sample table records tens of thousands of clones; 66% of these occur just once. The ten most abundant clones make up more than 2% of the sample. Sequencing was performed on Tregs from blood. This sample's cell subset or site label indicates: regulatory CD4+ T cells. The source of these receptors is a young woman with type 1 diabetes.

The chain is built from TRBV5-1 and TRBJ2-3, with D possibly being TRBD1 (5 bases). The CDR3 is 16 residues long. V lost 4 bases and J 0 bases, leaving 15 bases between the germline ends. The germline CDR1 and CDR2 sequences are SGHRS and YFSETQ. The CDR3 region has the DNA TGCGCCAGCAGCATCCCACAGGACCCGAGCACAGATACGCAGTATTTT. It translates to CASSIPQDPSTDTQYF.

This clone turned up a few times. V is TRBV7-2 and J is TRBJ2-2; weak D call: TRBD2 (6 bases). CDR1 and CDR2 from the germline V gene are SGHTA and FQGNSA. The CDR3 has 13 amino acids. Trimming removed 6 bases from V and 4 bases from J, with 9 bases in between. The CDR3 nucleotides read TGTGCCAGCAGGGCCGGGGGCACCGGGGAGCTGTTTTTT. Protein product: CASRAGGTGELFF.

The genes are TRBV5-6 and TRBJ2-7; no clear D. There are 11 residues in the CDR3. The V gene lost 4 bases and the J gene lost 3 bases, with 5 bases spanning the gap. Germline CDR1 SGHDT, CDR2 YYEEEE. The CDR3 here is CASSQNYEQYF. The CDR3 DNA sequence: TGTGCCAGCAGCCAAAACTACGAGCAGTACTTC.

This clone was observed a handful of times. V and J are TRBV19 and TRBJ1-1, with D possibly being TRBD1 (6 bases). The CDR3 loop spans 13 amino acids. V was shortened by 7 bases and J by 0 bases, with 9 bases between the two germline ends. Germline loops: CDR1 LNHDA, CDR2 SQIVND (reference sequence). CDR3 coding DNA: TGTGCCAGTATGAGACAGGTGAACACTGAAGCTTTCTTT. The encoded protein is CASMRQVNTEAFF. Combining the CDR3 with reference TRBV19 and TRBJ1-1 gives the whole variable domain DGGITQSPKYLFRKEGQNVTLSCEQNLNHDAMYWYRQDPGQGLRLIYYSQIVNDFQKGDIAEGYSVSREKKESFPLTVTSAQKNPTAFYLCASMRQVNTEAFFGQGTRLTVV.

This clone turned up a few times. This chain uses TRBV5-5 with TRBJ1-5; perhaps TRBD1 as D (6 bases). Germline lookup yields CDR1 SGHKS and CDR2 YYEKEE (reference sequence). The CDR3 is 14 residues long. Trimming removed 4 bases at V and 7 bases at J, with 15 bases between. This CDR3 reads CASSPGQPGQPQHF. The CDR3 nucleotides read TGTGCCAGCAGCCCCGGACAGCCTGGACAGCCCCAGCATTTT.

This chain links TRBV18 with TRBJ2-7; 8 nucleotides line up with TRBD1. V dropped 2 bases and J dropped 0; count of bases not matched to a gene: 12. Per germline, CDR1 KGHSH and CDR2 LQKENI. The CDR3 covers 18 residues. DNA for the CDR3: TGTGCCAGCTCACCAATTTCCGGACAGGGTTACGACTCCTACGAGCAGTACTTC. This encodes CASSPISGQGYDSYEQYF.

The DNA for the CDR3 is TGCAGCGGACTACAGGGTAAAGCTTTCTTT. Translation gives CSGLQGKAFF. The V call is TRBV29-1, the J call TRBJ1-1; possible D gene TRBD1, 6 bases. Trimming pared 7 bases from V and 9 bases from J, leaving 12 bases between. The CDR3 totals 10 residues. CDR1 is SQVTM and CDR2 is ANQGSEA in the germline V gene.

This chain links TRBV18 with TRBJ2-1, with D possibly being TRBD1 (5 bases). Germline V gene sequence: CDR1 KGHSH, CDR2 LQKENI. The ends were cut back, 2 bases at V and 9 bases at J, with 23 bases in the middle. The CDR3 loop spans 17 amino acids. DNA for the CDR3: TGTGCCAGCTCACCAGCGACCAGCCCGACAGAAGTCGGTGAGCAGTTCTTC. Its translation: CASSPATSPTEVGEQFF.

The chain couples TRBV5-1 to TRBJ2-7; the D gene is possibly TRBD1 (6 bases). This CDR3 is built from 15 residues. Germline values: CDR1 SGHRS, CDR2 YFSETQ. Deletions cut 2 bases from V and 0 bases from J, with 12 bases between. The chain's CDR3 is CASSFVGAGSYEQYF. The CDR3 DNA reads TGCGCCAGCAGCTTCGTGGGGGCGGGCTCCTACGAGCAGTACTTC.